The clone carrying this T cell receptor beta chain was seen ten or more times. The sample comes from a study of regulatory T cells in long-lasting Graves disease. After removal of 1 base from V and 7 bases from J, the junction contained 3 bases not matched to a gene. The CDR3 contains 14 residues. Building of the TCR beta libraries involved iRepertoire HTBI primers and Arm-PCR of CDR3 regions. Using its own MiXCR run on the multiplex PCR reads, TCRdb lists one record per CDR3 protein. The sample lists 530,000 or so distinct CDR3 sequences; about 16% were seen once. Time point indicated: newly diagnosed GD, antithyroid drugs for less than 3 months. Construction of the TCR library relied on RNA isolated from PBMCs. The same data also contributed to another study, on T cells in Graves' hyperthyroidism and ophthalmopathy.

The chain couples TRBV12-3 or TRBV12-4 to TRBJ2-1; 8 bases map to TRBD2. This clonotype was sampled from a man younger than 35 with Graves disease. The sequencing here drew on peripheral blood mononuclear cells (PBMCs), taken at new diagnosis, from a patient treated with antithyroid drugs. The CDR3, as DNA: TGTGCCAGCAGTTTAGTAGGCGGGGGGAATGAGCAGTTCTTC. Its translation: CASSLVGGGNEQFF.